One and the same sample provided the 9 T cell receptor beta chains below, sequenced in a study of blood T cells in healthy people across ages. A second about 7 to 12 cycle PCR used barcoded and J-beta primers. TCRdb redid the calling of the 5' RACE reads with MiXCR, one entry per CDR3 protein. The sample lists around 2 million distinct CDR3 sequences; roughly 43% were seen once. Sequenced: blood. These receptors were taken from a human donor in good health.

On this clonotype itself: A much bigger clone sits one base away, suggesting this may be a read error. The V gene is TRBV12-3 or TRBV12-4, the J gene TRBJ2-3; no reliable D call. V was pared by 5 bases and J by 4 bases, with 13 bases between. There are 14 residues in the CDR3. Written as DNA, the CDR3 is TGTGCCAGCAGTCCGACTCTCAGCGCAGATACGCAGTATTTT. It yields the protein CASSPTLSADTQYF.

In its sample, this clonotype was seen a few times. The chain joins TRBV6-2 or TRBV6-3 to TRBJ2-3, with TRBD1 as a possible D gene (6 bases). The germline V gene encodes CDR1 MNHEY and CDR2 SVGEGT. The CDR3 totals 15 residues. The V end lost 6 bases, the J end lost 7 bases, and 20 bases lay between the germline ends. CDR3 region: CASSHGPQGGYTQYF. The CDR3 coding sequence is TGTGCCAGCAGCCACGGGCCACAGGGCGGATATACGCAGTATTTT.

V gene TRBV12-3 or TRBV12-4 combines with J gene TRBJ2-1; D uncertain. The CDR3 loop spans 14 amino acids. Trimming took 2 bases from V and 10 from J, leaving 15 bases between them. CDR3 in DNA: TGTGCCAGCAGTTTAAGTCCCAGCTCCTACGAGCAGTTCTTC. This sequence encodes CASSLSPSSYEQFF.

This chain links TRBV5-1 with TRBJ1-2; 9 nucleotides align to TRBD1. The length of the CDR3 is 15 residues. Germline assignment: CDR1 SGHRS and CDR2 YFSETQ. J gave up 6 bases and V 4 bases, and 10 bases lay outside the gene matches. The CDR3 spells CASSTSPGTGNGYTF. In DNA form, the CDR3 reads TGCGCCAGCAGCACAAGTCCCGGGACAGGGAATGGCTACACCTTC.

This clonotype was seen many times. This chain links TRBV6-1 with TRBJ1-2; D may be TRBD1 (6 bases). CDR1 MNHNS and CDR2 SASEGT come from the germline V gene. CDR3 size: 13 residues. V was clipped by 6 bases and J by 4 bases, with 12 bases between them. Here the CDR3 reads CASSPDSLYGYTF. The CDR3 DNA sequence: TGTGCCAGCAGCCCGGACAGCCTCTATGGCTACACCTTC.

This clonotype was picked up a small number of times. Written as DNA, the CDR3 is TGTGCCAGCAGTTACGCAGAGGCCTATGGCTACACCTTC. This sequence encodes CASSYAEAYGYTF. The rearrangement uses TRBV6-5 and TRBJ1-2; D not resolved. The CDR3 contains 13 residues. Germline V gene sequence: CDR1 MNHEY, CDR2 SVGAGI. Trimming pared 2 bases from V and 4 bases from J, leaving 8 bases between.

The CDR3 region is CASSVAGRLLSYTF. In DNA form, the CDR3 reads TGTGCCAGCAGCGTAGCGGGCAGGCTGCTGAGCTACACCTTC. The chain is built from TRBV9 and TRBJ1-2; the D is unclear. The CDR3 consists of 14 residues. V was shortened by 0 bases and J by 9 bases, with 15 bases between the two germline ends. The germline V gene encodes CDR1 SGDLS and CDR2 YYNGEE.

This clonotype was counted many times. V is TRBV20-1 and J is TRBJ2-5; D remains ambiguous. V lost 2 bases to trimming and J lost 5 bases, with 12 bases between them. Germline V gene lookup returns CDR1 DFQATT and CDR2 SNEGSKA (reference sequence). The CDR3 spans 13 residues. The CDR3 protein is CSARIQIGETQYF. CDR3 nucleotide sequence: TGCAGTGCTAGAATCCAAATCGGGGAGACCCAGTACTTC.

The chain is built from TRBV7-2 and TRBJ2-1; unclear D gene. Per germline, CDR1 SGHTA and CDR2 FQGNSA. This CDR3 spans 11 amino acids. V dropped 5 bases and J dropped 8 bases, with 7 bases sitting between them. CDR3: CASSEKYEQFF. The CDR3 coding sequence is TGTGCCAGCAGCGAAAAATATGAGCAGTTCTTC.